The 26 T cell receptor beta chains reported below all come from one sample, sequenced in a study of cytomegalovirus exposure and HLA in healthy donors. The PCR was carried out with 60 Vbeta primers and 13 Jbeta primers. Profiled with immunoSEQ multiplex PCR; TCRdb holds only in-frame clones, not every one. Here the sample spans roughly 180,000 clones, approximately 72% being singletons. Sequencing input: PBMCs. The receptors were sampled from a female donor in good health and CMV-seronegative.

The chain combines TRBV6-5 with TRBJ2-2; perhaps TRBD2 as D (6 bases). V was shortened by 2 bases and J by 5 bases, with 12 bases between the two germline ends. CDR3 length: 15 residues. CDR1 and CDR2 from the germline V gene are MNHEY and SVGAGI. CDR3 protein: CASSYEAEGTGELFF. The CDR3 DNA reads as TGTGCCAGCAGTTACGAAGCGGAGGGGACCGGGGAGCTGTTTTTT.

V is TRBV13 and J is TRBJ1-1; 9 nucleotides align to TRBD1. The V segment lost 6 bases and the J segment 4 bases; nucleotides outside the gene matches: 9. Germline V gene sequence: CDR1 PRHDT, CDR2 FYEKMQ (reference sequence). The CDR3 consists of 15 residues. The CDR3 region has the DNA TGTGCCAGCAGTCATACCGGGACAGGGAGCACTGAAGCTTTCTTT. Protein: CASSHTGTGSTEAFF. Full variable domain (remainder filled in from reference TRBV13 and TRBJ1-1): AAGVIQSPRHLIKEKRETATLKCYPIPRHDTVYWYQQGPGQDPQFLISFYEKMQSDKGSIPDRFSAQQFSDYHSELNMSSLELGDSALYFCASSHTGTGSTEAFFGQGTRLTVV.

The chain is built from TRBV4-3 and TRBJ2-7; D not certain. Trimming left V 4 bases short and J 5 bases short, with 12 bases between. Per germline, CDR1 LGHNA and CDR2 YSLEER. This CDR3 contains 13 residues. This chain's CDR3 is CASSRGPFHEQYF. The CDR3 DNA reads as TGCGCCAGCAGCCGCGGTCCGTTCCACGAGCAGTACTTC.

The gene calls are TRBV7-3 and TRBJ2-3, with D possibly being TRBD1 (5 bases). This CDR3 spans 15 amino acids. Between the trimmed V and J ends, which lost 1 base and 3 bases, there was a span of 11 bases. Germline values: CDR1 SGHTA, CDR2 FQGTGA. The CDR3: CASSLSRAGTDTQYF. In DNA, the CDR3 is TGTGCCAGCAGCTTAAGCAGGGCTGGGACAGATACGCAGTATTTT.

In its sample, this clone was seen once. The chain uses TRBV15 and TRBJ1-6; a possible D gene is TRBD1 (6 bases). The CDR3 covers 14 residues. Germline loops: CDR1 LNHNV, CDR2 YYDKDF (reference sequence). V was trimmed by 4 bases and J by 9 bases, leaving 13 bases between them. In DNA, the CDR3 is TGTGCCACCAGCAAACCAGGGGAGGGTTCACCCCTCCACTTT. Its translation is CATSKPGEGSPLHF.

This chain uses TRBV4-3 with TRBJ2-3; D might be TRBD1 (6 bases). The V and J ends lost 3 bases and 8 bases respectively, with 12 bases between them. This CDR3 is built from 13 residues. The germline gives CDR1 LGHNA, CDR2 YSLEER. Here the CDR3 reads CASSQRDTGTQYF. In DNA, the CDR3 is TGCGCCAGCAGCCAGAGGGACACGGGTACGCAGTATTTT.

The genes are TRBV6-1 and TRBJ2-5; D gene uncertain. The better agreement between TRBJ2-7 and the DNA end casts doubt on the J call. There are 13 residues in the CDR3. Germline V gene sequence: CDR1 MNHNS, CDR2 SASEGT. CDR3 region: CASSEQLNYEQYF. CDR3 in DNA: TGTGCCAGCAGCGAACAATTAAACTACGAGCAGTACTTC.

V is TRBV7-2 and J is TRBJ2-7; D possibly corresponds to TRBD1 (6 bases). Per the germline V gene, CDR1 is SGHTA and CDR2 is FQGNSA. The length of the CDR3 is 13 residues. V lost 5 bases and J 9 bases, leaving 17 bases between the germline ends. CDR3 residues: CASSTGTPRGQYF. As DNA, the CDR3 is TGTGCCAGCAGCACAGGGACGCCCCGCGGGCAGTACTTC.

The V call is TRBV6-6, the J call TRBJ1-5, with 9 bases fitting TRBD1. The CDR3 runs to 14 residues. Unmatched junction bases numbered 6, after V lost 5 bases and J lost 7 bases. The germline V gene has CDR1 MNHNY and CDR2 SVGAGI (reference sequence). The CDR3 is CASSLTGGRQPQHF. The CDR3 DNA sequence: TGTGCCAGCAGTCTTACAGGGGGCAGGCAGCCCCAGCATTTT.

A few counts support this clone. This sequence joins TRBV7-9 and TRBJ1-1; D perhaps matches TRBD1 (6 bases). V lost 2 bases to trimming and J lost 4 bases, with 14 bases between them. Germline V CDR1 and CDR2: SEHNR, FQNEAQ (reference sequence). The CDR3 covers 15 residues. The chain's CDR3 is CASSLILAGVTEAFF. CDR3 bases: TGTGCCAGCAGCTTAATATTGGCAGGGGTCACTGAAGCTTTCTTT.

V is TRBV29-1 and J is TRBJ1-4, with 7 positions matching TRBD1. Per the germline V gene, CDR1 is SQVTM and CDR2 is ANQGSEA. Trimming at V came to 7 bases and at J to 10 bases, leaving 12 bases not matched to a gene. The CDR3 covers 13 residues. CDR3 DNA: TGCAGCGCCACCACGGACAGGTCCGGAAAACTGTTTTTT. Its translation: CSATTDRSGKLFF.

The V call is TRBV4-2, the J call TRBJ2-7; TRBD2 matches 7 bases. There are 15 residues in the CDR3. The germline CDR1 and CDR2 sequences are LGHNA and YNFKEQ. The ends lost 5 bases at V and 2 bases at J; junction bases unmatched: 9. CDR3 coding DNA: TGTGCCAGCAGCGCCCCAGCGGGACCCACCTACGAGCAGTACTTC. Its translation: CASSAPAGPTYEQYF.

In this sample, this clone turned up once. This rearrangement joins TRBV28 to TRBJ2-7; 7 nucleotides agree with TRBD2. The CDR3 loop spans 15 amino acids. Germline V gene sequence: CDR1 MDHEN, CDR2 SYDVKM. Trimming took 2 bases from V and 7 from J; bases not matched to a gene: 11. The CDR3 DNA sequence: TGTGCCAGCAGTTTAGCTGCCTTAGCGGGCTGGGAGCAGTACTTC. It is translated as CASSLAALAGWEQYF. Full variable domain (missing parts from reference TRBV28 and TRBJ2-7): DVKVTQSSRYLVKRTGEKVFLECVQDMDHENMFWYRQDPGLGLRLIYFSYDVKMKEKGDIPEGYSVSREKKERFSLILESASTNQTSMYLCASSLAALAGWEQYFGPGTRLTVT.

This chain joins TRBV4-3 and TRBJ2-1, with 8 bases matching TRBD2. The V gene end was trimmed by 7 bases and the J gene end by 7 bases; junction bases not matched to a gene: 21. The CDR3 length is 18 residues. Germline CDR1 reads LGHNA; CDR2 reads YSLEER. The DNA for the CDR3 is TGCGCCAGCACCACCCGGACTAGCCTCAGTTTTGGACATAATGAGCAGTTCTTC. It codes for CASTTRTSLSFGHNEQFF.

This chain connects TRBV19 to TRBJ1-3, with D possibly matching TRBD1 (6 bases). The CDR3 runs to 13 residues. CDR1 and CDR2 from the germline V gene are LNHDA and SQIVND (reference sequence). The V end was cut by 6 bases, the J end by 2 bases, with 8 bases between. The CDR3 loop is CASRKGAGNTIYF. Here the CDR3 DNA reads TGTGCCAGTAGAAAGGGGGCTGGAAACACCATATATTTT. The full variable domain, with the rest looked up from reference TRBV19 and TRBJ1-3, is DGGITQSPKYLFRKEGQNVTLSCEQNLNHDAMYWYRQDPGQGLRLIYYSQIVNDFQKGDIAEGYSVSREKKESFPLTVTSAQKNPTAFYLCASRKGAGNTIYFGEGSWLTVV.

As regards this clone: Compared with germline, one end of the junction differs, possibly owing to a read error. The V gene is TRBV28, the J gene TRBJ1-5, with D unclear. The CDR3 consists of 13 residues. The V gene's germline CDR1 is MDHEN and CDR2 SYDVKM. The chain's CDR3 is CAGSLSLGRPQHF. CDR3 coding DNA: TGTGCCGGCAGTTTATCCCTCGGGAGGCCCCAGCATTTT. Supplemented by reference TRBV28 and TRBJ1-5, the full variable domain reads DVKVTQSSRYLVKRTGEKVFLECVQDMDHENMFWYRQDPGLGLRLIYFSYDVKMKEKGDIPEGYSVSREKKERFSLILESASTNQTSMYLCAGSLSLGRPQHFGDGTRLSIL.

The count of this clone is one. The rearrangement links TRBV6-5 to TRBJ1-2; 7 positions match TRBD1. This CDR3 has 14 residues. Germline assignment: CDR1 MNHEY and CDR2 SVGAGI. Losses at the gene ends were 7 bases for V and 3 bases for J; bases not matched to a gene: 8. The CDR3 sequence is CASTRQGTDYGYTF. The CDR3 DNA reads as TGTGCCAGCACGCGACAGGGAACCGACTATGGCTACACCTTC.

The CDR3 region has the DNA TGCGCCAGCAGCCAAGAGGGGAGGCAGCCCCAGCATTTT. Translating gives CASSQEGRQPQHF. The chain has TRBV4-1 and TRBJ1-5; D gene ambiguous. The CDR3 sequence is 13 residues long. Germline V lookup: CDR1 MGHRA, CDR2 YSYEKL. With 0 bases removed from V and 7 bases from J, the gap between germline ends came to 7 bases.

The V and J genes are TRBV25-1 and TRBJ2-3; TRBD1 might be the D (6 bases). Trimming shortened V by 1 base and J by 0 bases, and 14 bases separated the two germline ends. Germline CDR1 reads MGHDK; CDR2 reads SYGVNS. This CDR3 spans 17 amino acids. CDR3 residues: CASSESGTPPSTDTQYF. The CDR3 DNA follows: TGTGCCAGCAGTGAATCCGGGACACCGCCAAGCACAGATACGCAGTATTTT.

CDR3 sequence reads: CASRYLGTQSNQPQHF. DNA for the CDR3: TGTGCCAGCAGATATCTCGGGACACAGAGCAATCAGCCCCAGCATTTT. The chain links TRBV28 to TRBJ1-5, with D tentatively TRBD1 (6 bases). This CDR3 has 16 residues. Trimming stripped 6 bases from V and 1 base from J, with 16 bases between. CDR1 is MDHEN, CDR2 SYDVKM, per germline. Full variable domain (rest looked up from reference TRBV28 and TRBJ1-5): DVKVTQSSRYLVKRTGEKVFLECVQDMDHENMFWYRQDPGLGLRLIYFSYDVKMKEKGDIPEGYSVSREKKERFSLILESASTNQTSMYLCASRYLGTQSNQPQHFGDGTRLSIL.

This chain links TRBV4-1 with TRBJ2-2, with D maybe TRBD2 (6 bases). The CDR3 spans 19 residues. Germline V gene data show CDR1 as MGHRA and CDR2 as YSYEKL. The V end lost 2 bases, the J end lost 4 bases, and 23 bases lay between the germline ends. CDR3 in amino acids: CASSQTHLDSAAGTGELFF. CDR3 nucleotide sequence: TGCGCCAGCAGCCAAACTCACCTGGACTCGGCAGCGGGCACCGGGGAGCTGTTTTTT.

The chain is built from TRBV18 and TRBJ2-7; tentatively, D is TRBD1 (5 bases). Near its end, the DNA agrees better with TRBJ2-5, so the J call may be wrong. The germline V gene has CDR1 KGHSH and CDR2 LQKENI. The CDR3 has 14 residues. The CDR3 reads CASSPKPREETQYF. Here the CDR3 DNA reads TGTGCCAGCTCACCAAAGCCCAGGGAAGAGACCCAGTACTTC.

The gene calls are TRBV15 and TRBJ1-3; D not certain. Germline CDR1 and CDR2: LNHNV and YYDKDF (reference sequence). Trimming left V 0 bases short and J 1 base short, with 4 bases between. This CDR3 contains 14 residues. The CDR3: CATSRDLSGNTIYF. The CDR3 nucleotides are TGTGCCACCAGCAGAGATTTATCTGGAAACACCATATATTTT.

The chain couples TRBV21-1 to TRBJ2-1; the table gives TRBD1 as D, unverified against the DNA. TRBV21-1 is an annotated pseudogene. The CDR3 is made up of 14 amino acids. The DNA for the CDR3 is TGTGCCAGCAGCCTCGACAGTCCAGGCAATGAGCAGTTCTTC. It is translated as CASSLDSPGNEQFF.

This rearrangement joins TRBV7-9 to TRBJ2-5; D perhaps matches TRBD2 (6 bases). The tail of the sequence fits TRBJ2-7 better, so the J call may be wrong. This CDR3 has 13 residues. Germline V CDR1 and CDR2: SEHNR, FQNEAQ (reference sequence). The CDR3 region is CASSAPEGLEQYF. CDR3 nucleotides: TGTGCCAGCAGCGCCCCGGAGGGCCTCGAGCAGTACTTC.

V usage is TRBV5-5 and J usage is TRBJ2-7, with a tentative D call TRBD1 (5 bases). Germline-derived CDR1 and CDR2 are SGHKS and YYEKEE (reference sequence). The CDR3 is made up of 14 amino acids. Trimming stripped 4 bases from V and 2 bases from J, with 13 bases between. The CDR3, as DNA: TGTGCCAGCAGCAATGGTCCAGGGACCTACGAGCAGTACTTC. Translated, it gives CASSNGPGTYEQYF.